The rows below give T cell receptor beta chains drawn from one sample of a study of cytomegalovirus exposure and HLA in healthy donors. The data were produced by immunoSEQ multiplex PCR, yet TCRdb's version contains in-frame clones alone and is incomplete. The table includes around 92,000 clones, roughly four fifths detected once. Sequencing was done on a sample of PBMCs. These receptors were collected from a human donor in good health. Both conserved end residues are part of each CDR3. The D gene is left open where the match is weak. Only part of the rows carry a size: once, few, many, or a class if the clone is expanded.

V: TRBV29-1; size: -; D: -; J: TRBJ1-2; DNA: TGCAGCGTCCTTCAGGTTTGTGGCTACACCTTC; CDR3: CSVLQVCGYTF
V: TRBV7-6; size: once; D: -; J: TRBJ2-1; DNA: TGTGCCAGCAGCTTAGCCCCCCGACAGGCAAACAATGAGCAGTTCTTC; CDR3: CASSLAPRQANNEQFF
V: TRBV5-1; size: -; D: -; J: TRBJ2-7; DNA: TGCGCCAGCAGCCCCGAGAGAGGGCGGTACGAGCAGTACTTC; CDR3: CASSPERGRYEQYF
V: TRBV28; size: -; D: TRBD1; J: TRBJ2-7; DNA: TGTGCAACCAGGACAGGGAGTTCAGGCGAGCAGTACTTC; CDR3: CATRTGSSGEQYF
V: TRBV6-1; size: -; D: -; J: TRBJ1-5; DNA: TGTGCCAGCAGAAGAGGGTGGGGTTTCGATTCGCCCCAGCATTTT; CDR3: CASRRGWGFDSPQHF
V: TRBV7-9; size: -; D: TRBD1; J: TRBJ1-5; DNA: TGTGCCAGCAGCTTAATCGGGACAGGGAATAATCAGCCCCAGCATTTT; CDR3: CASSLIGTGNNQPQHF
V: TRBV7-6; size: -; D: -; J: TRBJ2-7; DNA: TGTGCCAGCAGCTTATTAGCCCGGGGCGAGCAGTACTTC; CDR3: CASSLLARGEQYF
V: TRBV6-5; size: -; D: TRBD1; J: TRBJ1-2; DNA: TGTGCCAGCAGTCGAGGGACAGGGGGAACGGGAGGCTACACCTTC; CDR3: CASSRGTGGTGGYTF
V: TRBV30; size: -; D: TRBD1; J: TRBJ2-3; DNA: TGTGCCTGGAGCGAGACAGGGGGATTGGCAGATACGCAGTATTTT; CDR3: CAWSETGGLADTQYF
V: TRBV29-1; size: once; D: -; J: TRBJ2-1; DNA: TGCAGCGTTGAAGGCCCCCTAAAGAGAAACAATGAGCAGTTCTTC; CDR3: CSVEGPLKRNNEQFF
V: TRBV20-1; size: -; D: -; J: TRBJ2-2; DNA: TGCAGTGCTACCGCCGGGGAGCTGTTTTTT; CDR3: CSATAGELFF
V: TRBV9; size: -; D: -; J: TRBJ2-1; DNA: TGTGCCAGCAGCGTAGGGCGCCCCCTTCAGGATGAGCAGTTCTTC; CDR3: CASSVGRPLQDEQFF
V: TRBV5-6; size: few; D: -; J: TRBJ1-2; DNA: TGTGCCAGCAGCTTGGGACAGGCGAGCTATGGCTACACCTTC; CDR3: CASSLGQASYGYTF
V: TRBV18; size: -; D: TRBD1; J: TRBJ1-1; DNA: TGTGCCAGCTCACCGGAGCTCCCACAGGGGGGGACTGAAGCTTTCTTT; CDR3: CASSPELPQGGTEAFF
V: TRBV4-1; size: once; D: TRBD1; J: TRBJ1-2; DNA: TGCGCCAGCAGCCAAGAGGGCCGAAGGGGGCTACTGGGCTATGGCTACACCTTC; CDR3: CASSQEGRRGLLGYGYTF